This T cell receptor (beta chain) was sequenced in a study of T cell changes during pregnancy in multiple sclerosis. The table came from immunoSEQ multiplex PCR; TCRdb's copy has only in-frame clones and leaves some out. The data show about 28,000 clones, 85% to 90% seen once. This CDR3 comprises 16 residues. Losses at the gene ends were 4 bases for V and 2 bases for J; bases not matched to a gene: 4. Looked up from germline, CDR1 is SEHNR and CDR2 is FQNEAQ (reference sequence). Sequencing was performed on CD4+ T cells from peripheral blood mononuclear cells, taken in the first trimester of pregnancy. This TCR came from a female donor in good health, enrolled as a control in a pregnancy study. V is TRBV7-9 and J is TRBJ2-5; 13 bases match TRBD2. The CDR3 DNA sequence: TGTGCCAGCAGCTCTCCGGGACTAGCGGGACAAGAGACCCAGTACTTC. Translation: CASSSPGLAGQETQYF.